A selection of T cell receptor beta chains follows, all from one sample in a study of radiotherapy plus CTLA-4 blockade in lung cancer. This table comes from immunoSEQ multiplex PCR, and its TCRdb copy is limited to in-frame clones, with some not included. The sample contains approximately 44,000 clones, around 69% of which appear only once. Sample: peripheral blood, taken from a patient treated with radiotherapy plus ipilimumab. Receptor source: a human donor with non-small cell lung cancer who had stable disease on radiotherapy plus ipilimumab. Each CDR3 is given with its conserved first and last residue. The order of the fields is D gene, J gene, clone size, V gene, CDR3 protein, CDR3 DNA. A D gene is named only where the DNA matches it firmly. Size is omitted from some rows. Given values are once, few, many or a class for expanded clones.

NA | TRBJ2-3 | few | TRBV6-6 | CASSYPTGREDTQYF | TGTGCCAGCAGTTACCCGACAGGTCGTGAAGATACGCAGTATTTT
NA | TRBJ1-1 | NA | TRBV18 | CASSPRGDTEAFF | TGTGCCAGCTCACCCCGAGGGGACACTGAAGCTTTCTTT
NA | TRBJ2-5 | NA | TRBV28 | CASSLTAWETQYF | TGTGCCAGCAGTTTGACAGCATGGGAGACCCAGTACTTC
NA | TRBJ1-5 | NA | TRBV6-1 | CASRFMMDQPQHF | TGTGCCAGCAGATTCATGATGGATCAGCCCCAGCATTTT
NA | TRBJ1-5 | NA | TRBV30 | CAWSAGTFVNQPQHF | TGTGCCTGGAGTGCCGGGACATTCGTTAATCAGCCCCAGCATTTT
TRBD2 | TRBJ2-3 | NA | TRBV6-6 | CASRKRGGTDTQYF | TGTGCCAGCAGGAAGCGGGGGGGCACAGATACGCAGTATTTT
NA | TRBJ1-1 | once | TRBV27 | CASSFRLGPETEAFF | TGTGCCAGCAGTTTCCGTTTGGGCCCGGAGACTGAAGCTTTCTTT
NA | TRBJ1-3 | NA | TRBV30 | CAWSQQGGNTIYF | TGTGCCTGGAGTCAACAGGGAGGAAACACCATATATTTT
TRBD1 | TRBJ1-4 | NA | TRBV2 | CASSGATGHIEKLFF | TGTGCCAGCAGTGGAGCGACAGGGCATATCGAAAAACTGTTTTTT
NA | TRBJ1-5 | once | TRBV6-5 | CASKIPLEHQPQHF | TGTGCCAGCAAGATACCTCTGGAACATCAGCCCCAGCATTTT
NA | TRBJ2-7 | NA | TRBV10-3 | CAIKGGAYEQYF | TGTGCCATCAAGGGGGGCGCCTACGAGCAGTACTTC
NA | TRBJ2-1 | NA | TRBV29-1 | CSVAPTIRVQHNNEQFF | TGCAGCGTCGCCCCCACCATCCGGGTACAACATAACAATGAGCAGTTCTTC
TRBD1 | TRBJ2-1 | NA | TRBV6-5 | CASSYSGTGRDEQFF | TGTGCCAGCAGTTACTCGGGGACAGGCCGAGATGAGCAGTTCTTC
NA | TRBJ1-4 | NA | TRBV2 | CASNTDPTNEKLFF | TGTGCCAGCAATACAGACCCAACTAATGAAAAACTGTTTTTT
NA | TRBJ2-5 | NA | TRBV9 | CASSVGQSQETQYF | TGTGCCAGCAGCGTAGGACAATCCCAAGAGACCCAGTACTTC
NA | TRBJ1-4 | NA | TRBV6-6 | CASSFGGATNEKLFF | TGTGCCAGCAGTTTCGGCGGTGCAACTAATGAAAAACTGTTTTTT
TRBD1 | TRBJ1-1 | NA | TRBV28 | CASSSTGWSTEAFF | TGTGCCAGCAGTTCGACAGGGTGGAGCACTGAAGCTTTCTTT
NA | TRBJ1-1 | once | TRBV29-1 | CSVTRGGNTEAFF | TGCAGCGTTACCAGGGGTGGGAACACTGAAGCTTTCTTT
NA | TRBJ2-2 | NA | TRBV6-1 | CASTSEINTGELFF | TGTGCCAGCACTAGCGAAATAAACACCGGGGAGCTGTTTTTT
NA | TRBJ1-1 | NA | TRBV6-5 | CASSPRDGNTEAFF | TGTGCCAGCAGTCCCCGGGACGGGAACACTGAAGCTTTCTTT
NA | TRBJ1-5 | NA | TRBV6-6 | CASSFGELGNQPQHF | TGTGCCAGCAGTTTCGGGGAGTTGGGCAATCAGCCCCAGCATTTT
NA | TRBJ1-5 | few | TRBV10-2 | CASSEAANQPQHF | TGCGCCAGCAGTGAGGCTGCAAATCAGCCCCAGCATTTT
NA | TRBJ2-2 | few | TRBV9 | CASSATNTGELFF | TGTGCCAGCAGCGCAACGAACACCGGGGAGCTGTTTTTT
NA | TRBJ1-5 | NA | TRBV2 | CASKGRAINQPQHF | TGTGCCAGCAAGGGGAGGGCAATAAATCAGCCCCAGCATTTT
TRBD2 | TRBJ2-5 | NA | TRBV7-8 | CASSPREGSGGETQYF | TGTGCCAGCAGCCCCCGGGAGGGTAGCGGGGGGGAGACCCAGTACTTC
NA | TRBJ2-7 | NA | TRBV6-1 | CASSEALGVEQYF | TGTGCCAGCAGTGAAGCTCTGGGGGTCGAGCAGTACTTC
TRBD1 | TRBJ1-5 | NA | TRBV5-1 | CASSEAGTGESQHF | TGCGCCAGCAGCGAGGCCGGGACAGGGGAGTCCCAGCATTTT
NA | TRBJ1-4 | NA | TRBV19 | CASSGSEFETNEKLFF | TGTGCCAGTAGCGGGAGTGAGTTTGAAACTAATGAAAAACTGTTTTTT
NA | TRBJ1-1 | NA | TRBV6-1 | CASSEVVTTEAFF | TGTGCCAGCAGTGAAGTAGTAACCACTGAAGCTTTCTTT
NA | TRBJ1-6 | NA | TRBV5-6 | CASSLRVSYNSPLHF | TGTGCCAGCAGCTTGAGAGTTTCCTATAATTCACCCCTCCACTTT
TRBD1 | TRBJ1-2 | NA | TRBV5-1 | CASSDRANYGYTF | TGCGCCAGCAGTGACAGGGCCAACTATGGCTACACCTTC
NA | TRBJ1-2 | NA | TRBV5-1 | CASSLAGQGGYGYTF | TGCGCCAGCAGCTTGGCGGGGCAGGGAGGCTATGGCTACACCTTC
TRBD1 | TRBJ1-5 | few | TRBV6-1 | CASNEGQGGNQPQHF | TGTGCCAGCAATGAGGGACAGGGCGGCAATCAGCCCCAGCATTTT
TRBD1 | TRBJ1-5 | NA | TRBV5-1 | CASSAGTASNQPQHF | TGCGCCAGCAGCGCAGGGACAGCTAGCAATCAGCCCCAGCATTTT
NA | TRBJ2-2 | NA | TRBV7-8 | CASSLKNAANTGELFF | TGTGCCAGCAGCTTAAAGAACGCCGCGAACACCGGGGAGCTGTTTTTT
NA | TRBJ2-2 | once | TRBV18 | CASPIPGLNTGELFF | TGTGCCAGCCCCATTCCGGGATTAAACACCGGGGAGCTGTTTTTT
NA | TRBJ1-1 | NA | TRBV4-3 | CASSQELGRGTTFF | TGCGCCAGCAGCCAAGAGCTAGGGCGCGGGACAACTTTCTTT
TRBD1 | TRBJ2-1 | NA | TRBV5-1 | CASSLDAGTGNSNEQFF | TGCGCCAGCAGCTTGGACGCCGGGACAGGGAATAGCAATGAGCAGTTCTTC
NA | TRBJ1-5 | NA | TRBV18 | CARPWDDSNQPQHF | TGTGCCAGGCCCTGGGACGATAGCAATCAGCCCCAGCATTTT
NA | TRBJ1-1 | once | TRBV27 | CASIGTMNTEAFF | TGTGCCAGCATCGGGACGATGAACACTGAAGCTTTCTTT
NA | TRBJ1-2 | few | TRBV7-2 | CASRTDTNYGYTF | TGTGCCAGCAGGACAGACACTAACTATGGCTACACCTTC
NA | TRBJ1-2 | NA | TRBV11-2 | CASRREGGHANYGYTF | TGTGCCAGCAGACGAGAGGGGGGCCACGCTAACTATGGCTACACCTTC
NA | TRBJ1-2 | NA | TRBV19 | CASSMGVLGYTF | TGTGCCAGTAGTATGGGGGTGCTGGGCTACACCTTC
NA | TRBJ1-4 | NA | TRBV27 | CASSPPSRGGKLFF | TGTGCCAGCAGTCCGCCATCTCGTGGGGGAAAACTGTTTTTT
NA | TRBJ1-2 | NA | TRBV19 | CASSSSVGISYTF | TGTGCCAGTAGTAGTTCCGTAGGTATAAGCTACACCTTC
NA | TRBJ1-2 | few | TRBV5-1 | CASSLTQQGYTF | TGCGCCAGCAGCTTAACACAACAGGGCTACACCTTC
NA | TRBJ2-5 | NA | TRBV18 | CASFATGPRETQYF | TGTGCCAGCTTCGCAACGGGGCCCCGGGAGACCCAGTACTTC
NA | TRBJ1-1 | NA | TRBV6-1 | CASSAITGMNTEAFF | TGTGCCAGCAGTGCGATCACAGGGATGAACACTGAAGCTTTCTTT
NA | TRBJ2-5 | NA | TRBV11-3 | CASSRGPQETQYF | TGTGCCAGCAGCCGAGGCCCACAAGAGACCCAGTACTTC